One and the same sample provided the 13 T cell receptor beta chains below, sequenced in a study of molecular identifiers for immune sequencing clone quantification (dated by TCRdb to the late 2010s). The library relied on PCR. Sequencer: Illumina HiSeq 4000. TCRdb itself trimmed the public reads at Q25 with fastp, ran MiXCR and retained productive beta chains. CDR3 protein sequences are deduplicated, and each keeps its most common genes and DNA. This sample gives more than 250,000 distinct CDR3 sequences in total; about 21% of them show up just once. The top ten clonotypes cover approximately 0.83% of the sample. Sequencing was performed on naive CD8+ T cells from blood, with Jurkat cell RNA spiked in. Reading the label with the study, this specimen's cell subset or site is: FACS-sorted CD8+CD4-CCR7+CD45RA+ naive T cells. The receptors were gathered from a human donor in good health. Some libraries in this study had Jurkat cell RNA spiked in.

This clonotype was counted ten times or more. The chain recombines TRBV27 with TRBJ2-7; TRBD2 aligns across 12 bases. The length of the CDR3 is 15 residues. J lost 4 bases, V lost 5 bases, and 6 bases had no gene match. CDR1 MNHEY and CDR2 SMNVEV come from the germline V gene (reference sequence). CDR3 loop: CASSPALAGGYEQYF. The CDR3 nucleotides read TGTGCCAGCAGTCCAGCACTAGCGGGAGGTTACGAGCAGTACTTC.

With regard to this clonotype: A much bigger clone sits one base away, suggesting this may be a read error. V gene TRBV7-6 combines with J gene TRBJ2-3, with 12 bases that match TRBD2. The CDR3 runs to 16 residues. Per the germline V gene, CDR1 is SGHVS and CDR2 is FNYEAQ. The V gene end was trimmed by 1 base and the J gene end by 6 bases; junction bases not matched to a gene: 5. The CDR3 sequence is CASSLVTSGGADTQYF. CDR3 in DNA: TGTGCCAGCAGCTTAGTGACTAGCGGGGGCGCGGATACGCAGTATTTT.

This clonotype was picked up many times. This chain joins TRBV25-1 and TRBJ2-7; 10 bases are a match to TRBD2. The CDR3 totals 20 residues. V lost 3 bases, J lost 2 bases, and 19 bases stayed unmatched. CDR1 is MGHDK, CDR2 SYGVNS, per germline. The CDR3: CASSESPGIAGGPRAYEQYF. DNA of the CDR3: TGTGCCAGCAGTGAGTCGCCGGGGATAGCGGGAGGCCCAAGAGCCTACGAGCAGTACTTC.

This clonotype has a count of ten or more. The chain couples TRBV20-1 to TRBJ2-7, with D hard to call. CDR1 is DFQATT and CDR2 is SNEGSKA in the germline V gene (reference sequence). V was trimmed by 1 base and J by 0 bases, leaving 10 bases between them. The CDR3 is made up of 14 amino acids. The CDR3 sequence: CSARAPLSSYEQYF. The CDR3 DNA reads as TGCAGTGCTAGAGCTCCTTTGAGCTCCTACGAGCAGTACTTC.

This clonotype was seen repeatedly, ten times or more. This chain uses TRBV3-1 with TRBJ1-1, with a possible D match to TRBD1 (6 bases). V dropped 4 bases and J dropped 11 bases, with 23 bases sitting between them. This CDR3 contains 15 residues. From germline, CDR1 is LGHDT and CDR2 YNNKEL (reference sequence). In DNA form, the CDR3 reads TGTGCCAGCAGCCCCCGGACAGTAAGAGCTTTATTGGCTTTCTTT. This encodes CASSPRTVRALLAFF. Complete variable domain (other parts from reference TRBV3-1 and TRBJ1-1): DTAVSQTPKYLVTQMGNDKSIKCEQNLGHDTMYWYKQDSKKFLKIMFSYNNKELIINETVPNRFSPKSPDKAHLNLHINSLELGDSAVYFCASSPRTVRALLAFFGQGTRLTVV.

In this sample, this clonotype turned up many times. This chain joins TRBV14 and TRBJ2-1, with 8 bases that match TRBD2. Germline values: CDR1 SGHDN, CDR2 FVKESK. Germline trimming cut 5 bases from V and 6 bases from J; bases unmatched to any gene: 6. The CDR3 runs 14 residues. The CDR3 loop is CASSEPGLANEQFF. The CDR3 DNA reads TGTGCCAGCAGCGAGCCCGGACTAGCCAATGAGCAGTTCTTC.

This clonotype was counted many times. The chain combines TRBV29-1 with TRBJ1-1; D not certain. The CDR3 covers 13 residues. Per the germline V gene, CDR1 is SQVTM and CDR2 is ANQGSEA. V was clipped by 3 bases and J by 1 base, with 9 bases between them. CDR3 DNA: TGCAGCGTTGATGGCAGGTCGAACACTGAAGCTTTCTTT. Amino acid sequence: CSVDGRSNTEAFF.

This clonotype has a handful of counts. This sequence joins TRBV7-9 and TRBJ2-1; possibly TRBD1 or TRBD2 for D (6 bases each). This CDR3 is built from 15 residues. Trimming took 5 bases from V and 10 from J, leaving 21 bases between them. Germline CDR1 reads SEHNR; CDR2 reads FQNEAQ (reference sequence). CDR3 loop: CASSQGGLLNHEQFF. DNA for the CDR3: TGTGCCAGCAGCCAAGGGGGGCTATTAAATCACGAGCAGTTCTTC.

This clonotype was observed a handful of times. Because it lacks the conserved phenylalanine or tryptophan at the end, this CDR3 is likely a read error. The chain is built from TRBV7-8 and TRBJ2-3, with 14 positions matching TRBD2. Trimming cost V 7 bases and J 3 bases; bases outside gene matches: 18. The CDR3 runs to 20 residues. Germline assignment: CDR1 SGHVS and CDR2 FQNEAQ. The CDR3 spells CASNGVATSGGAFETDTQYS. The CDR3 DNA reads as TGTGCCAGCAATGGGGTGGCGACTAGCGGGGGGGCCTTTGAGACAGATACGCAGTATTCT.

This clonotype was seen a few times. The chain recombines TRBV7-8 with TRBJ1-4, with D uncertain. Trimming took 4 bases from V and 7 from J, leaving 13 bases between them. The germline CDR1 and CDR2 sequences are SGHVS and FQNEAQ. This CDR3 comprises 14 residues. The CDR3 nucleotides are TGTGCCAGCAGCTCAGACCACAGCGGTGAAAAACTGTTTTTT. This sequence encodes CASSSDHSGEKLFF.

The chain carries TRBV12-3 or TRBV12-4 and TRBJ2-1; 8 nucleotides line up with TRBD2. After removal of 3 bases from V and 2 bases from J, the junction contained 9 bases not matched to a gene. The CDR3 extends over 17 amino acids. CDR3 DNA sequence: TGTGCCAGCAGTTTGACCCCGGGACTAGGCACCTACAATGAGCAGTTCTTC. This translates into CASSLTPGLGTYNEQFF.

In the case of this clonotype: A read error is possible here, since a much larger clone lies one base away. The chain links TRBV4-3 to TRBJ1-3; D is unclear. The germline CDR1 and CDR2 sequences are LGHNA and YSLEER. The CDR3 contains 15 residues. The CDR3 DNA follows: TGCACCAGCAGCCAAGATTATACCCCGCGAAACACCATATATTTT. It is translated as CTSSQDYTPRNTIYF.

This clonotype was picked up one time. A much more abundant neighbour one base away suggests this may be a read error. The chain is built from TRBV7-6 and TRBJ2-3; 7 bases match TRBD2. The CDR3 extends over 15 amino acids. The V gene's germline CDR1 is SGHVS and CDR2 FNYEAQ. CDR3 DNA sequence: TGTGCCAGCGGCTTAGCCCTTACTAGCGTAGATACGCAGTATTTT. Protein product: CASGLALTSVDTQYF. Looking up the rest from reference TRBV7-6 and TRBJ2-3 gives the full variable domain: GAGVSQSPRYKVTKRGQDVALRCDPISGHVSLYWYRQALGQGPEFLTYFNYEAQQDKSGLPNDRFSAERPEGSISTLTIQRTEQRDSAMYRCASGLALTSVDTQYFGPGTRLTVL.